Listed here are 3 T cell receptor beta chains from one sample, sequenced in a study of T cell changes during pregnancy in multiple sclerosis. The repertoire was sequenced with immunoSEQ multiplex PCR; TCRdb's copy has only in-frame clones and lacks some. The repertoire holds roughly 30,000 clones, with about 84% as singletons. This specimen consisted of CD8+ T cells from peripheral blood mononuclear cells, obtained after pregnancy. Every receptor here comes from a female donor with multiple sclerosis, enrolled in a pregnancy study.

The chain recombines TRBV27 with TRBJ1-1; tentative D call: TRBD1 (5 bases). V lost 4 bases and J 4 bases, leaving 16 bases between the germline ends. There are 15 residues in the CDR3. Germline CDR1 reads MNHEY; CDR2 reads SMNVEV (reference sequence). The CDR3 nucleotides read TGTGCCAGCAGTTCACCCCGGAGCGGGGGCACTGAAGCTTTCTTT. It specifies CASSSPRSGGTEAFF.

CDR3 bases: TGTGCCAGCAGCTTGGGGGGGGGAACAGATACGCAGTATTTT. This encodes CASSLGGGTDTQYF. The chain recombines TRBV11-2 with TRBJ2-3; 7 bases map to TRBD2. Germline loops: CDR1 SGHAT, CDR2 FQNNGV. This CDR3 has 14 amino acids. Unmatched junction bases numbered 3, after V lost 3 bases and J lost 3 bases.

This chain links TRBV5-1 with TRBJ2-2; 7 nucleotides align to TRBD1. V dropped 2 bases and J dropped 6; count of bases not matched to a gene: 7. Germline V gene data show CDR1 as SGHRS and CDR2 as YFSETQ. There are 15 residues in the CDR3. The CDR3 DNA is TGCGCCAGCAGCTTTTCTCGACAGGGATCCGGGGAGCTGTTTTTT. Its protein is CASSFSRQGSGELFF.